This T cell receptor (beta chain) comes out of a study of blood T cells in healthy people across ages. Overall study findings and caveats: Per million T cells, the diversity of TCR beta decreased roughly linearly as age advanced.

A J-beta primer mix and a sample-barcoded 5' primer were used in a second PCR of about 7 to 12 cycles. TCRdb processed the 5' RACE reads anew with MiXCR; each CDR3 protein has one entry. This table holds over 950,000 distinct CDR3 sequences, 35% to 40% found once. About this clonotype itself: Its target is not known.

The sequence was obtained from a man younger than 35 in good health. The sample was blood.

CDR3 DNA: TGTGCCAGCAGTTGGCGGGGGTTAACTAGGGGCTACACCTTC. As protein: CASSWRGLTRGYTF. The chain recombines TRBV6-5 with TRBJ1-2; maybe TRBD1 (5 bases). The length of the CDR3 is 14 residues. The germline CDR1 and CDR2 sequences are MNHEY and SVGAGI. V was trimmed by 4 bases and J by 8 bases, leaving 17 bases between them.